The present TCR beta chain was sequenced within a study of OX40 agonist ivuxolimab in advanced cancers. Study in general: Patients with prior anti-PD-1, anti-PD-L1 or anti-CTLA-4 therapy were eligible; 40% to 45% had some.

The repertoire was sequenced with immunoSEQ multiplex PCR; TCRdb's copy has only in-frame clones and lacks some. The sample carries tens of thousands of clones, around 82% recorded once. The germline V gene encodes CDR1 SGHNT and CDR2 YYREEE (reference sequence). The V end lost 4 bases, the J end lost 3 bases, and 8 bases lay between the germline ends. The CDR3 spans 13 residues. The TCR sequence derives from an adult with an advanced solid tumor such as melanoma, head and neck, liver or kidney cancer. The sample in question was CD4+ or CD8+ T cells sorted from blood, obtained in a trial of the OX40 agonist ivuxolimab. The chain carries TRBV5-4 and TRBJ2-1, with D unresolved. DNA of the CDR3: TGTGCCAGCAGCCGCCCTGGCTACAATGAGCAGTTCTTC. It specifies CASSRPGYNEQFF.